This TCR beta chain was sequenced during a study of sequential checkpoint blockade in melanoma. The overall study: Randomization was 1:1 between first-line nivolumab→ipilimumab and ipilimumab→nivolumab. DNA from over 80 pretreatment tumor samples underwent TCRβ immunosequencing. Matched biopsies came pretreatment and at week 13 for some 22 patients. Whole-study findings and limits: Response in arm A was associated with pretreatment TIL clonality.

Generated by immunoSEQ multiplex PCR, the TCRdb table keeps only in-frame clones and is missing some. The data show approximately 500 clones, about 23% seen once. V lost 6 bases to trimming and J lost 7 bases; unmatched junction nucleotides: 9. The CDR3 sequence is 13 residues long. The germline V gene encodes CDR1 MNHGY and CDR2 SAAAGT. A remark on this clone: The antigen is not known.

Treatment specified: randomized to nivolumab then ipilimumab (arm A) or the reverse (arm B). This chain uses TRBV6-8 with TRBJ2-7, with 7 bases identical to TRBD1. The TCR sequence derives from a human donor with melanoma. The sequenced sample was tumor tissue (inferred from file names), obtained from a patient given nivolumab and ipilimumab in sequence. The CDR3 region is CASSDKGAKEQYF. The CDR3 DNA reads TGTGCCAGCAGCGATAAGGGGGCGAAAGAGCAGTACTTC.